This is a list of T cell receptor beta chains from one sample in a study of spatial heterogeneity in lung cancer. TCRdb used MiXCR to reprocess the 5' RACE reads, holding one entry per CDR3 protein. This table has around 19,000 distinct CDR3 sequences, 5.5% to 8% appearing once. The source material was lung tumor tissue, sampled at surgery. These receptors were taken from a female donor with early-stage non-small cell lung cancer. Each CDR3 is given with its conserved first and last residue. D genes are given only for firm matches. Clone sizes are given selectively: once, few, many, or a class where the clone is expanded.

J gene: TRBJ2-5; D gene: -; clone size: many; V gene: TRBV7-9; CDR3 protein: CASSLDGLPPETQYF; CDR3 DNA: TGTGCCAGCAGCTTAGACGGCCTCCCTCCCGAGACCCAGTACTTC
J gene: TRBJ2-2; D gene: TRBD1; clone size: -; V gene: TRBV20-1; CDR3 protein: CSARDSSNTGELFF; CDR3 DNA: TGCAGTGCCAGGGACAGCTCGAACACCGGGGAGCTGTTTTTT
J gene: TRBJ1-1; D gene: -; clone size: many; V gene: TRBV7-3; CDR3 protein: CASSLLGFQNTEAFF; CDR3 DNA: TGTGCCAGCAGCTTATTAGGCTTTCAGAACACTGAAGCTTTCTTT
J gene: TRBJ2-7; D gene: TRBD2; clone size: -; V gene: TRBV11-2; CDR3 protein: CASSSGGSVSYEQYF; CDR3 DNA: TGTGCCAGCAGCTCCGGCGGGAGCGTCTCCTACGAGCAGTACTTC
J gene: TRBJ2-1; D gene: -; clone size: many; V gene: TRBV5-1; CDR3 protein: CASSSSGTNYNEQFF; CDR3 DNA: TGCGCCAGCTCCAGCTCAGGGACGAACTACAATGAGCAGTTCTTC
J gene: TRBJ1-1; D gene: -; clone size: many; V gene: TRBV30; CDR3 protein: CAWSVWGLNTEAFF; CDR3 DNA: TGTGCCTGGAGTGTATGGGGATTGAACACTGAAGCTTTCTTT
J gene: TRBJ1-1; D gene: -; clone size: medium-sized; V gene: TRBV12-3/TRBV12-4; CDR3 protein: CASTRAGGFNTEAFF; CDR3 DNA: TGTGCCAGCACCCGGGCGGGGGGTTTCAACACTGAAGCTTTCTTT
J gene: TRBJ1-5; D gene: -; clone size: many; V gene: TRBV19; CDR3 protein: CASSMTVNQPQHF; CDR3 DNA: TGTGCCAGTAGTATGACAGTCAATCAGCCCCAGCATTTT
J gene: TRBJ2-7; D gene: -; clone size: many; V gene: TRBV6-1; CDR3 protein: CASRHTGTHEQYF; CDR3 DNA: TGTGCCAGCAGACACACAGGGACCCACGAGCAGTACTTC
J gene: TRBJ1-5; D gene: -; clone size: many; V gene: TRBV12-3/TRBV12-4; CDR3 protein: CASRVTGFSQPQHF; CDR3 DNA: TGTGCCAGCAGGGTAACAGGGTTCAGTCAGCCCCAGCATTTT
J gene: TRBJ1-2; D gene: -; clone size: many; V gene: TRBV12-3/TRBV12-4; CDR3 protein: CASSLTLQGSYTF; CDR3 DNA: TGTGCCAGCAGTTTAACCCTCCAGGGGAGCTACACCTTC
J gene: TRBJ1-5; D gene: TRBD1; clone size: many; V gene: TRBV19; CDR3 protein: CASSRQGDQPQHF; CDR3 DNA: TGTGCCAGTAGTCGACAGGGGGATCAGCCCCAGCATTTT
J gene: TRBJ2-2; D gene: -; clone size: -; V gene: TRBV20-1; CDR3 protein: CSARVRGNTGELFF; CDR3 DNA: TGCAGTGCTAGAGTGAGGGGAAACACCGGGGAGCTGTTTTTT